The 32 T cell receptor beta chains below were found in one sample sequenced in a study of T cells in Graves' hyperthyroidism and ophthalmopathy (dated by TCRdb to about 2019). The library was built by means of multiplex PCR. Sequencing was performed on an Illumina HiSeq 2000. TCR beta CDR3 regions were amplified from RNA transcripts. The TCR CDR3 was subjected to a first round of RT-PCR using the HTBI primer set and the Qiagen OneStep RT-PCR kit. The public reads were reprocessed in TCRdb via fastp at Q25 and MiXCR, keeping in-frame beta chains. Each entry is one CDR3 protein sequence, shown with its most common DNA and genes. The table for this sample lists roughly 700,000 distinct CDR3 sequences; 15% to 20% of them were counted only once. 15% to 18% of the sample is taken by the ten largest. The sample was blood. These receptors were obtained from a man aged 50-59 years with Graves' hyperthyroidism.

The chain carries TRBV6-1 and TRBJ1-1, with D unresolved. Trimming left V 10 bases short and J 3 bases short, with 24 bases between. CDR3 size: 16 residues. Germline CDR1 is MNHNS and CDR2 is SASEGT. In nucleotides, the CDR3 is TGTGCCACCGCAACCCGAACGCGGCCGCCCTACACTGAAGCTTTCTTT. Its translation: CATATRTRPPYTEAFF.

This clonotype has a handful of counts. The rearrangement uses TRBV3-1 and TRBJ2-7, with D uncertain. V lost 0 bases and J lost 2, with 11 bases in between. The V gene's germline CDR1 is LGHDT and CDR2 YNNKEL (reference sequence). The CDR3 consists of 15 residues. The CDR3 DNA reads as TGTGCCAGCAGCCAAGAGTTCAACCGACCCTACGAGCAGTACTTC. The encoded protein is CASSQEFNRPYEQYF.

The V gene is TRBV28, the J gene TRBJ1-2; D gene uncertain. The CDR3 runs 14 residues. In germline, CDR1 is MDHEN, CDR2 SYDVKM. V was pared by 10 bases and J by 7 bases, with 22 bases between. CDR3 DNA: TGTGCCACCCGAGGGAGCGGACGTATGGGTGGCTACACCTTC. It encodes CATRGSGRMGGYTF.

This clonotype was recorded only once. The rearrangement uses TRBV6-1 and TRBJ1-2; 7 bases map to TRBD1. This CDR3 contains 15 residues. J lost 2 bases, V lost 6 bases, and 9 bases had no gene match. From germline, CDR1 is MNHNS and CDR2 SASEGT. CDR3 nucleotides: TGTGCCAGCAGACCGACGGGACAGAGAAACTATGGCTACACCTTC. Residues: CASRPTGQRNYGYTF.

The chain recombines TRBV29-1 with TRBJ2-2; TRBD2 might be the D (5 bases). V was shortened by 3 bases and J by 1 base, with 9 bases between the two germline ends. The CDR3 consists of 14 residues. Per germline, CDR1 SQVTM and CDR2 ANQGSEA. CDR3 amino acids: CSVDPSLNTGELFF. CDR3 coding DNA: TGCAGCGTTGATCCTAGCTTGAACACCGGGGAGCTGTTTTTT.

This clonotype showed up many times. The CDR3 loop is CASSFKGYSNQPQHF. CDR3 DNA: TGTGCCAGCAGTTTTAAGGGGTATAGCAATCAGCCCCAGCATTTT. The chain couples TRBV27 to TRBJ1-5; TRBD1 might be the D (5 bases). The CDR3 is 15 residues long. CDR1 is MNHEY, CDR2 SMNVEV, per germline (reference sequence). V was shortened by 3 bases and J by 0 bases, with 9 bases between the two germline ends.

V and J are TRBV12-3 or TRBV12-4 and TRBJ2-3, with no clear D. The CDR3 runs to 16 residues. V was trimmed by 7 bases and J by 6 bases, leaving 23 bases between them. CDR3 region: CASTPETRSLGDTQYF. The DNA of the CDR3 is TGTGCCAGCACTCCCGAGACCCGGTCCCTGGGGGATACGCAGTATTTT.

This clonotype has ten or more counts. The chain uses TRBV20-1 and TRBJ2-7, with D perhaps matching TRBD2 (6 bases). The CDR3 sequence is 15 residues long. V dropped 6 bases and J dropped 6 bases, with 24 bases sitting between them. Germline values: CDR1 DFQATT, CDR2 SNEGSKA (reference sequence). The CDR3 reads CSAPREDLLSGEQYF. CDR3 sequence (DNA): TGCAGTGCCCCAAGGGAGGACCTCCTATCGGGCGAGCAGTACTTC.

The sample holds a few counts of this clonotype. In nucleotides, the CDR3 is TGTGCCAGCAGTTACGCCTGGACTAGCGGGCCCAACTACGAGCAGTACTTC. Translated: CASSYAWTSGPNYEQYF. The V call is TRBV6-2 or TRBV6-3, the J call TRBJ2-7, with TRBD2 matching over 11 bases. With 2 bases clipped from V and 3 bases from J, the junction kept 9 bases outside the gene matches. Germline values: CDR1 MNHEY, CDR2 SVGEGT. This CDR3 has 17 residues.

The CDR3 DNA is TGTGCCAGCAGCGAACGGACCATAATGCCCAATCAGCCCCAGCATTTT. Translating gives CASSERTIMPNQPQHF. This rearrangement joins TRBV5-8 to TRBJ1-5; D is unresolved. The V end lost 4 bases, the J end lost 3 bases, and 17 bases lay between the germline ends. Looked up from germline, CDR1 is SGHTS and CDR2 is YDEGEE. The CDR3 length is 16 residues.

This clonotype occurred many times. V gene TRBV6-1 combines with J gene TRBJ1-2; D may be TRBD1 (5 bases). The CDR3 covers 14 residues. V lost 3 bases and J lost 4, with 12 bases in between. Germline values: CDR1 MNHNS, CDR2 SASEGT. This chain's CDR3 is CASSERGLGYGYTF. The CDR3 DNA follows: TGTGCCAGCAGTGAGAGGGGACTTGGCTATGGCTACACCTTC.

This clonotype occurred a few times. The chain links TRBV6-1 to TRBJ2-3, with D tentatively TRBD2 (5 bases). The germline V and J ends were trimmed by 4 bases and 4 bases, with 27 bases remaining between them. The germline CDR1 and CDR2 sequences are MNHNS and SASEGT. CDR3 length: 19 amino acids. Here the CDR3 reads CASSAGLSKGRPRSDTQYF. DNA of the CDR3: TGTGCCAGCAGTGCCGGACTTAGCAAAGGGAGACCGCGCTCAGATACGCAGTATTTT.

At least ten counts were recorded for this clonotype. This rearrangement joins TRBV2 to TRBJ2-7; TRBD1 aligns across 8 bases. V shed 6 bases and J 3 bases; nucleotides not matched to a gene: 10. This CDR3 has 15 residues. Germline V lookup: CDR1 SNHLY, CDR2 FYNNEI. The CDR3 here is CASRHSDREFYEQYF. CDR3 in DNA: TGTGCCAGCAGACACTCGGACAGGGAGTTCTACGAGCAGTACTTC.

This clonotype has a count of ten or more. The chain's CDR3 is CASSPSGTSNSPLHF. In DNA, the CDR3 is TGTGCCAGCAGTCCCTCCGGGACGAGCAATTCACCCCTCCACTTT. The chain links TRBV6-2 or TRBV6-3 to TRBJ1-6; possibly TRBD1 for D (5 bases). Germline CDR1 and CDR2: MNHEY and SVGEGT. V was pared by 5 bases and J by 7 bases, with 15 bases between. This CDR3 spans 15 amino acids.

This clonotype was observed at least ten times. V gene TRBV7-9 combines with J gene TRBJ1-4; 8 bases agree with TRBD1. CDR1 is SEHNR, CDR2 FQNEAQ, per germline (reference sequence). V gave up 3 bases and J gave up 8 bases; unmatched junction bases: 5. The CDR3 totals 14 residues. This CDR3 is CASSFGQGMEKLFF. The CDR3 DNA reads as TGTGCCAGCAGCTTTGGACAGGGAATGGAAAAACTGTTTTTT.

This rearrangement joins TRBV28 to TRBJ2-1; no reliable D call. CDR1 MDHEN and CDR2 SYDVKM come from the germline V gene. The CDR3 runs 13 residues. V shed 6 bases and J shed 5 bases, with 11 bases lying between them. The CDR3 reads CASSSNLDNEQFF. The CDR3 coding sequence is TGTGCCAGCAGCTCCAACCTAGACAATGAGCAGTTCTTC. Full variable domain (missing parts from reference TRBV28 and TRBJ2-1): DVKVTQSSRYLVKRTGEKVFLECVQDMDHENMFWYRQDPGLGLRLIYFSYDVKMKEKGDIPEGYSVSREKKERFSLILESASTNQTSMYLCASSSNLDNEQFFGPGTRLTVL.

This clonotype was counted at least ten times. The CDR3 region is CASSSRTGDTEAFF. The CDR3 DNA sequence: TGTGCCAGCAGTTCACGGACAGGGGACACTGAAGCTTTCTTT. The rearrangement joins TRBV27 to TRBJ1-1; 9 nucleotides line up with TRBD1. V shed 4 bases and J 3 bases; nucleotides not matched to a gene: 3. The germline CDR1 and CDR2 sequences are MNHEY and SMNVEV (reference sequence). The CDR3 is made up of 14 amino acids.

This clonotype was seen ten or more times. This chain joins TRBV20-1 and TRBJ2-3, with 12 positions matching TRBD2. CDR1 is DFQATT and CDR2 is SNEGSKA in the germline V gene (reference sequence). The CDR3 is 15 residues long. With V trimmed by 6 bases and J by 6 bases, 10 bases remained unmatched. CDR3 protein: CSATYRTSGTDTQYF. Here the CDR3 DNA reads TGCAGTGCAACTTACCGGACTAGCGGGACGGATACGCAGTATTTT.

This rearrangement joins TRBV19 to TRBJ2-1; TRBD1 or TRBD2 may be the D gene (5 bases each). CDR1 LNHDA and CDR2 SQIVND come from the germline V gene (reference sequence). CDR3 size: 13 residues. V was clipped by 5 bases and J by 6 bases, with 11 bases between them. CDR3: CASSWDAANEQFF. CDR3 nucleotides: TGTGCCAGTAGTTGGGACGCAGCCAATGAGCAGTTCTTC.

This clonotype was seen repeatedly, ten times or more. The chain carries TRBV7-2 and TRBJ2-7; no firm D call. This CDR3 has 14 amino acids. V lost 5 bases and J lost 1, with 12 bases in between. CDR1 and CDR2 (germline): SGHTA, FQGNSA. DNA for the CDR3: TGTGCCAGCAGCCGCCCCTGGGCTTCCTACGAGCAGTACTTC. Its protein product is CASSRPWASYEQYF.

Worth noting for this clonotype: The junction departs from the called germline gene at one end, perhaps through a read error. The J gene is TRBJ1-1, the V gene TRBV28, with TRBD1 matching over 7 bases. The germline CDR1 and CDR2 sequences are MDHEN and SYDVKM. The CDR3 has 14 amino acids. This CDR3 reads CASSGRGAHTEAFF. The CDR3 DNA follows: TGTGCCAGCAGCGGCAGGGGGGCGCACACCGAAGCTTTCTTT. The whole variable domain, remainder taken from reference TRBV28 and TRBJ1-1, is DVKVTQSSRYLVKRTGEKVFLECVQDMDHENMFWYRQDPGLGLRLIYFSYDVKMKEKGDIPEGYSVSREKKERFSLILESASTNQTSMYLCASSGRGAHTEAFFGQGTRLTVV.

This clonotype has ten or more counts. This chain joins TRBV12-3 or TRBV12-4 and TRBJ2-1; TRBD2 agrees at 16 bases. V gave up 4 bases and J gave up 1 base; unmatched junction bases: 16. This CDR3 spans 22 amino acids. In nucleotides, the CDR3 is TGTGCCAGCAGTTCCGGAGGGGTCCAGGGACTAGCGGGAGGGCCGTCCTACAATGAGCAGTTCTTC. Translation gives CASSSGGVQGLAGGPSYNEQFF.

This clonotype was recorded at least ten times. One end of the junction does not line up with germline, which may come from a read error. The rearrangement joins TRBV19 to TRBJ1-4; D gene ambiguous. This CDR3 spans 14 amino acids. Germline CDR1 reads LNHDA; CDR2 reads SQIVND (reference sequence). CDR3 DNA sequence: TGTGCCAGTAGCATAGACCCGGTTGGCGAAAAACTGTTTTTT. Protein product: CASSIDPVGEKLFF.

At least ten counts were recorded for this clonotype. This chain joins TRBV13 and TRBJ1-1, with TRBD1 matching 7 bases. There are 13 residues in the CDR3. V was clipped by 5 bases and J by 6 bases; unmatched bases: 6. Germline loops: CDR1 PRHDT, CDR2 FYEKMQ (reference sequence). The CDR3 spells CASSTRQGPEAFF. Written as DNA, the CDR3 is TGTGCCAGCAGCACCCGACAGGGCCCTGAAGCTTTCTTT.

Ten or more counts support this clonotype. The chain joins TRBV12-3 or TRBV12-4 to TRBJ2-5; D possibly matches TRBD1 or TRBD2 (6 bases each). The CDR3 contains 15 residues. Trimming took off 3 bases at V and 4 bases at J, with 15 bases between the two ends. The DNA of the CDR3 is TGTGCCAGCAGTTTGGTTGGGGGGCAAGGAGAGACCCAGTACTTC. Translation gives CASSLVGGQGETQYF.

This chain uses TRBV27 with TRBJ2-2, with TRBD1 matching 11 bases. V shed 7 bases, J shed 7 bases, and the junction held 20 bases outside the gene matches. There are 19 residues in the CDR3. Germline V gene sequence: CDR1 MNHEY, CDR2 SMNVEV (reference sequence). DNA for the CDR3: TGTGCCAGCAACTCAAGGCGACCCGGGACAGGGGGAGCTCTCGGGGAGCTGTTTTTT. The encoded protein is CASNSRRPGTGGALGELFF.

This clonotype was counted many times. This chain joins TRBV7-2 and TRBJ2-2; 7 bases map to TRBD2. Trimming removed 2 bases from V and 3 bases from J; junction bases left unmatched: 3. This CDR3 region has 15 residues. The germline CDR1 and CDR2 sequences are SGHTA and FQGNSA. CDR3 in amino acids: CASSLTAGYTGELFF. The CDR3 DNA is TGTGCCAGCAGCTTAACAGCGGGGTACACCGGGGAGCTGTTTTTT.

The sample holds many counts of this clonotype. V gene TRBV27 combines with J gene TRBJ2-3; 13 bases are a match to TRBD2. The V gene's germline CDR1 is MNHEY and CDR2 SMNVEV (reference sequence). The V segment lost 5 bases and the J segment 4 bases; nucleotides outside the gene matches: 6. This CDR3 has 16 amino acids. The CDR3 protein is CASSTGLAGSADTQYF. In nucleotides, the CDR3 is TGTGCCAGCAGTACGGGACTAGCGGGATCGGCAGATACGCAGTATTTT.

This clonotype was counted ten times or more. The genes are TRBV28 and TRBJ2-3; TRBD1 matches 9 bases. The CDR3 spans 16 residues. V lost 6 bases and J lost 0; bases outside the gene matches: 7. CDR1 is MDHEN, CDR2 SYDVKM, per germline. CDR3 coding DNA: TGTGCCAGCAGAGCTACAGGGGGCTCTAGCACAGATACGCAGTATTTT. It is translated as CASRATGGSSTDTQYF.

This clonotype was recorded a few times. The chain carries TRBV19 and TRBJ1-6; unclear D gene. V was cut by 6 bases and J by 5 bases, with 5 bases left in between. Germline-derived CDR1 and CDR2 are LNHDA and SQIVND (reference sequence). CDR3 size: 12 residues. CDR3 in amino acids: CASRSDNSPLHF. DNA of the CDR3: TGTGCCAGTAGATCGGATAATTCACCCCTCCACTTT.

The chain uses TRBV30 and TRBJ1-2; TRBD1 is a possible D gene (6 bases). Looked up from germline, CDR1 is GTSNPN and CDR2 is SVGIG (reference sequence). This CDR3 has 13 residues. V was pared by 1 base and J by 4 bases, with 10 bases between. CDR3 loop: CAWSEQGFYGYTF. CDR3 nucleotides: TGTGCCTGGAGTGAACAGGGATTCTATGGCTACACCTTC.

The V call is TRBV25-1, the J call TRBJ1-6; D unresolved. V lost 7 bases, J lost 7 bases, and 11 bases lay in between. Germline CDR1 and CDR2: MGHDK and SYGVNS. This CDR3 is built from 13 residues. The CDR3 DNA reads TGTGCCAGCATGGAATCGGGCAATTCACCCCTCCACTTT. The encoded protein is CASMESGNSPLHF.